The TCR beta chain under discussion was sequenced for a study of CD8 T cells in ankylosing spondylitis. CDR3 size: 13 residues. V gave up 4 bases and J gave up 6 bases, with 10 bases separating them. Germline values: CDR1 SEHNR, CDR2 FQNEAQ (reference sequence). Overall study results and limits: Disease-linked clones were found to be CD8+ and relatively rare in peripheral blood. Earlier authors reported some of these motif variants in reactive arthritis synovial fluid and blood. What appeared characteristic of ankylosing spondylitis blood was a TCR beta motif of eight highly homologous variants. Reportedly, matched ankylosing spondylitis synovial fluid was significantly enriched for disease-linked clones.

This clonotype has a count of ten or more. What it binds is unknown. Scientists made TCR beta libraries using quantitative 5'-RACE with molecular barcodes. TCRdb redid the calling of the 5' RACE reads with MiXCR, one entry per CDR3 protein. The sample has 350,000 or so distinct CDR3 sequences; approximately 8.2% are singletons. The receptor was isolated from a male donor with ankylosing spondylitis. Sequencing was carried out using blood, either unsorted or a sorted T cell fraction (not recorded which). This sequence joins TRBV7-9 and TRBJ2-1; D call uncertain. CDR3 nucleotides: TGTGCCAGCAGCTCGACCGAGAGCAATGAGCAGTTCTTC. Its translation: CASSSTESNEQFF.